This TCR beta chain was identified in a study of PD-L1 blockade in urothelial cancer. Study summary: Patients started atezolizumab at some point between 2013 and 2015, 1,200 mg intravenously every 3 weeks. Male sex and bladder-origin urothelial cancer characterized about 85% of the 29 patients. Enrolled patients had been treated previously with 0 to 3 chemotherapy regimens.

Using immunoSEQ multiplex PCR, the repertoire was profiled, and TCRdb retains in-frame clones only, with some absent. The data contain 100,000 to 150,000 clones, more than 70% of them singletons. This CDR3 has 13 amino acids. V was cut by 6 bases and J by 8 bases, with 16 bases left in between. Germline V gene data show CDR1 as KGHSH and CDR2 as LQKENI. Documented time point: peripheral blood 6 weeks after treatment start. The clonotype originates from a man aged 50-59 years with urothelial cancer. The chain employs TRBV18 and TRBJ1-2, with D perhaps TRBD1 (5 bases). Specimen: PBMCs, collected around atezolizumab (anti-PD-L1) treatment. The CDR3 nucleotides read TGTGCCAGCTCTCCGACAGACATCTACGGCTACACCTTC. Translation gives CASSPTDIYGYTF.